This T cell receptor (beta chain) was found in a study of shared clonotypes between healthy human individuals. Study observations and caveats: Only blood samples were collected, and tissue repertoires likely differ. Relative to memory subsets, naive subsets generally showed larger estimated richness.

In regard to this clone: Its target is not known.

CDR1 and CDR2 from the germline V gene are SGDLS and YYNGEE. V was clipped by 4 bases and J by 4 bases, with 21 bases between them. The CDR3 loop spans 16 amino acids. There were only Caucasian adults among the donors, and all lived in Nashville, Tennessee. Each PCR replicate from the sorted subsets contained about 210 ng DNA, which is tens of thousands of T cell genomes. The protocol was immunoSEQ multiplex PCR, while the TCRdb copy is restricted to in-frame clones and leaves out a portion. Of 850,000 to 1,200,000 clones listed, approximately 76% are singletons. The clonotype comes from a man between 18 and 29 years old in good health. Source material: memory CD4+ T cells sorted from blood. Subset specified: CD45RA-negative fraction. The chain uses TRBV9 and TRBJ2-7; the D gene is possibly TRBD1 (6 bases). The CDR3 reads CASSPRQESAAYEQYF. The CDR3 DNA reads as TGTGCCAGCAGCCCCCGACAGGAGAGCGCCGCATACGAGCAGTACTTC.